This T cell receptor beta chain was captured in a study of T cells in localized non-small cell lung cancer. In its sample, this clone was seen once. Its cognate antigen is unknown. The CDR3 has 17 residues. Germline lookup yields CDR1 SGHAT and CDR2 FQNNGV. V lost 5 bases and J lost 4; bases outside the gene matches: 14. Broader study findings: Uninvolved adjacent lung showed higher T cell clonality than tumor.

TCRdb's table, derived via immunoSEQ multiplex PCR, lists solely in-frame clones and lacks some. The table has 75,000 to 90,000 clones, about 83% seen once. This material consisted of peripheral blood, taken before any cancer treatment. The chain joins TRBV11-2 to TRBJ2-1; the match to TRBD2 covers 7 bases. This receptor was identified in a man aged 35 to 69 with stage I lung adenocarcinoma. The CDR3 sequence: CASSTPEGGSLYNEQFF. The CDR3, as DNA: TGTGCCAGCAGCACCCCGGAGGGCGGGAGTTTGTACAATGAGCAGTTCTTC.